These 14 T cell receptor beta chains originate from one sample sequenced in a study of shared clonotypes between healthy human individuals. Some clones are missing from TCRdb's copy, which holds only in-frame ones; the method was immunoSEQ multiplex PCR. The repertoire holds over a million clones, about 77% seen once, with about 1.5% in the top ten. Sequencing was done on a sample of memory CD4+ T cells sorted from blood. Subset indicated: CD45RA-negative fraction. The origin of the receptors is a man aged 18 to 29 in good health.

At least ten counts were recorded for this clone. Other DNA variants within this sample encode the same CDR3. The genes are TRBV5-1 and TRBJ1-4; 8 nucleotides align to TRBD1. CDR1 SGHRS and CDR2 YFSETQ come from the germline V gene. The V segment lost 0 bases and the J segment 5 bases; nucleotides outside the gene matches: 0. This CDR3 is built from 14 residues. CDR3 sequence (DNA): TGCGCCAGCAGCTTGGGACAGGGGAATGAAAAACTGTTTTTT. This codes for CASSLGQGNEKLFF.

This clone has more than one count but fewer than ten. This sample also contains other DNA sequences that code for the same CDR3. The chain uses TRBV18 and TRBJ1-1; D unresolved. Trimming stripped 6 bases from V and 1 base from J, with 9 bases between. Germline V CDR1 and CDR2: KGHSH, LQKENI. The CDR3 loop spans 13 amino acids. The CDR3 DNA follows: TGTGCCAGCTCCTCCGACAAGAACACTGAAGCTTTCTTT. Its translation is CASSSDKNTEAFF.

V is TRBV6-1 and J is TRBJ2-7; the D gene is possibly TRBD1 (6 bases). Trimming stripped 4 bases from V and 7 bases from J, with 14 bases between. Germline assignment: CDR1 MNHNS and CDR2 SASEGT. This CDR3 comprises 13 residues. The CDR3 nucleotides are TGTGCCAGCAGTGGATGGGATAGGGGGGAGCAGTACTTC. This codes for CASSGWDRGEQYF.

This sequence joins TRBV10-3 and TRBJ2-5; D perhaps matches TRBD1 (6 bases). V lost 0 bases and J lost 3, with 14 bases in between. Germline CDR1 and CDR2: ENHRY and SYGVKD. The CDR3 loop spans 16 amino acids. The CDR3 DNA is TGTGCCATCAGTGAGTCTAGGGCAGGGGTTGAAGAGACCCAGTACTTC. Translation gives CAISESRAGVEETQYF.

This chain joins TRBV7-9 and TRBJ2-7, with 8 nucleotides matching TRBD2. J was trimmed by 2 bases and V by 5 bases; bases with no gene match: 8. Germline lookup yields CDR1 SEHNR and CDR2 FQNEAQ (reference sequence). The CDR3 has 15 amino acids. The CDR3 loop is CASSPGRGVTYEQYF. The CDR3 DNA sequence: TGTGCCAGCAGCCCAGGGCGGGGGGTCACCTACGAGCAGTACTTC. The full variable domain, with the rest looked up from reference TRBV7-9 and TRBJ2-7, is DTGVSQNPRHKITKRGQNVTFRCDPISEHNRLYWYRQTLGQGPEFLTYFQNEAQLEKSRLLSDRFSAERPKGSFSTLEIQRTEQGDSAMYLCASSPGRGVTYEQYFGPGTRLTVT.

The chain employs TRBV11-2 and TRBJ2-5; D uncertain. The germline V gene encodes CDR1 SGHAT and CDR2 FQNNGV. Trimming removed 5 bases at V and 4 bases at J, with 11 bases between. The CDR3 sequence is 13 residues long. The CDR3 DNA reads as TGTGCCAGCAGCCCTACGGCCCCAGAGACCCAGTACTTC. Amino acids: CASSPTAPETQYF.

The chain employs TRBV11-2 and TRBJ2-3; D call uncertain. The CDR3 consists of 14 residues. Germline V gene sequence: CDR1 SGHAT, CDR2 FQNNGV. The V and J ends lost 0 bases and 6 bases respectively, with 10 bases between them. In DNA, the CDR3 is TGTGCCAGCAGCTTAGATCACTTCTCGGATACGCAGTATTTT. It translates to CASSLDHFSDTQYF. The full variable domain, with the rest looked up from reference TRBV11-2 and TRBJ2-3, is EAGVAQSPRYKIIEKRQSVAFWCNPISGHATLYWYQQILGQGPKLLIQFQNNGVVDDSQLPKDRFSAERLKGVDSTLKIQPAKLEDSAVYLCASSLDHFSDTQYFGPGTRLTVL.

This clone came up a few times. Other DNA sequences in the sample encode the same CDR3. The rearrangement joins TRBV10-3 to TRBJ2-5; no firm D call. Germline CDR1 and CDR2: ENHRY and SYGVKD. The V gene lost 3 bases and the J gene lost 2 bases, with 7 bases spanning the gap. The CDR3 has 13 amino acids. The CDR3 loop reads CAISDGRQETQYF. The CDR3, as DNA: TGTGCCATCAGTGATGGCCGGCAAGAGACCCAGTACTTC.

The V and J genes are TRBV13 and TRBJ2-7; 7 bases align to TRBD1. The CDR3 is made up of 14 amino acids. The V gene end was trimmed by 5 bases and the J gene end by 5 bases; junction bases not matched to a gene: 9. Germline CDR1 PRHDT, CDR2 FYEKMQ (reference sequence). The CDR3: CASSPLGQADEQYF. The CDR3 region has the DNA TGTGCCAGCAGCCCCCTTGGACAGGCGGACGAGCAGTACTTC.

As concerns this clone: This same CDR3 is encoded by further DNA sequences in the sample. The CDR3 nucleotides are TGTGCCAGCAGCTTAGAATACGAGCAGTACTTC. It codes for CASSLEYEQYF. The chain carries TRBV7-9 and TRBJ2-7; D is unresolved. The CDR3 has 11 amino acids. CDR1 SEHNR and CDR2 FQNEAQ come from the germline V gene (reference sequence). Between the trimmed V and J ends, which lost 1 base and 4 bases, there was a span of 2 bases.

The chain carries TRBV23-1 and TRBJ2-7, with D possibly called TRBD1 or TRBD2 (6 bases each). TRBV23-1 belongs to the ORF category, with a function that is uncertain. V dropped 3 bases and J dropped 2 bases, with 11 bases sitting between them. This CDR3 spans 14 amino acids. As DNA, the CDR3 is TGCGCCAGCAGTCACGGGGGCCGAACCTACGAGCAGTACTTC. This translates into CASSHGGRTYEQYF.

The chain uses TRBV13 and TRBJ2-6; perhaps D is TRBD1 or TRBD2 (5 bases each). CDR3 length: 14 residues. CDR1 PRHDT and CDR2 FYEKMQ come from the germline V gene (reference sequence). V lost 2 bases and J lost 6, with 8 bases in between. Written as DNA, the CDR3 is TGTGCCAGCAGCTTATTGGGGGTGGCCAACGTCCTGACTTTC. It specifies CASSLLGVANVLTF.

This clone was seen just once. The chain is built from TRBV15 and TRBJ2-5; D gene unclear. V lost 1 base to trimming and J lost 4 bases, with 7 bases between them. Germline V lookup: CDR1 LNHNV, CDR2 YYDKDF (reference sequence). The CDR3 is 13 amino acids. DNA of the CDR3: TGTGCCACCAGCAGAGCTCCCAGAGAGACCCAGTACTTC. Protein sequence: CATSRAPRETQYF.

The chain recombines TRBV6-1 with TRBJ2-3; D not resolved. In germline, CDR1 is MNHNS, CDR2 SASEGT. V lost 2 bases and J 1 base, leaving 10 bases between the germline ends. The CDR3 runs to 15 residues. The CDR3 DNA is TGTGCCAGCAGTGAACGGGCGGTGGGCACAGATACGCAGTATTTT. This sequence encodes CASSERAVGTDTQYF.